The rows below give T cell receptor beta chains drawn from one sample of a study of blood T cell repertoires in COVID-19. The repertoire was sequenced with immunoSEQ multiplex PCR; TCRdb's copy has only in-frame clones and lacks some. The table shows fewer than 200,000 clones, with roughly 90% occurring only once. Sample: peripheral blood. These receptors were collected from a woman aged 55-69 years who had recovered from COVID-19. Both conserved end residues are part of each CDR3. The order of the fields is J gene, V gene, CDR3 protein.

j_gene: TRBJ2-1; v_gene: TRBV18; CDR3aa: CASSPQGTSDNEQFF
j_gene: TRBJ1-2; v_gene: TRBV7-9; CDR3aa: CASSLAQGAYGYTF
j_gene: TRBJ2-7; v_gene: TRBV5-8; CDR3aa: CASSGTSYEQYF
j_gene: TRBJ1-4; v_gene: TRBV28; CDR3aa: CASSFWSPKDEKLFF
j_gene: TRBJ2-1; v_gene: TRBV19; CDR3aa: CASSIGGGRGEQFF
j_gene: TRBJ2-5; v_gene: TRBV4-2; CDR3aa: CASSQPGQGAGETQYF
j_gene: TRBJ2-1; v_gene: TRBV11-2; CDR3aa: CASSLGLAGGNLRNEQFF
j_gene: TRBJ1-3; v_gene: TRBV5-5; CDR3aa: CASSRSGGSGNTIYF
j_gene: TRBJ2-6; v_gene: TRBV4-3; CDR3aa: CASSQDWGGTYSGANVLTF
j_gene: TRBJ2-1; v_gene: TRBV9; CDR3aa: CASAAGTESYNEQFF
j_gene: TRBJ1-3; v_gene: TRBV5-5; CDR3aa: CASSLDPTAFSGNTIYF
j_gene: TRBJ2-3; v_gene: TRBV19; CDR3aa: CATHPLAGGGDTQYF
j_gene: TRBJ2-1; v_gene: TRBV7-9; CDR3aa: CASSPDGGAPYGEQFF
j_gene: TRBJ2-7; v_gene: TRBV24-1; CDR3aa: CATSDSTGTALSYEQYF
j_gene: TRBJ1-2; v_gene: TRBV6-5; CDR3aa: CASQNGVDRGYTF
j_gene: TRBJ2-3; v_gene: TRBV5-6; CDR3aa: CASSTRQGADTQYF
j_gene: TRBJ2-1; v_gene: TRBV5-1; CDR3aa: CASSFTGGLGNEQFF
j_gene: TRBJ1-1; v_gene: TRBV5-1; CDR3aa: CASSFGTGGFGITEAFF
j_gene: TRBJ2-3; v_gene: TRBV19; CDR3aa: CASRIAVSTDTQYF
j_gene: TRBJ2-7; v_gene: TRBV29-1; CDR3aa: CSVSGQGLDEQYF
j_gene: TRBJ2-4; v_gene: TRBV6-6; CDR3aa: CASSYYGAKNIQYF
j_gene: TRBJ2-3; v_gene: TRBV2; CDR3aa: CASDRADTDTQYF
j_gene: TRBJ2-3; v_gene: TRBV20-1; CDR3aa: CSASGGLADFTDTQYF
j_gene: TRBJ2-2; v_gene: TRBV6-6; CDR3aa: CASSPGQGAVGELFF
j_gene: TRBJ1-6; v_gene: TRBV3-1/TRBV3-2; CDR3aa: CASSRTGLDSPLHF
j_gene: TRBJ2-7; v_gene: TRBV6-5; CDR3aa: CASSYSRTGYEQYF
j_gene: TRBJ2-7; v_gene: TRBV9; CDR3aa: CASSERDRVTYEQYF
j_gene: TRBJ2-3; v_gene: TRBV19; CDR3aa: CASRRQSSTDTQYF
j_gene: TRBJ1-2; v_gene: TRBV5-1; CDR3aa: CASSLQGYGYTF
j_gene: TRBJ2-2; v_gene: TRBV19; CDR3aa: CASRSGAVNTGELFF
j_gene: TRBJ2-7; v_gene: TRBV5-1; CDR3aa: CASTLGAGDYRYEQYF
j_gene: TRBJ2-7; v_gene: TRBV5-5; CDR3aa: CASNTAGGAYEQYF
j_gene: TRBJ1-1; v_gene: TRBV6-6; CDR3aa: CASSSSTGKDTEAFF
j_gene: TRBJ1-6; v_gene: TRBV2; CDR3aa: CASSGQGRGSPLHF